This TCR beta chain was observed in a study of blood T cell repertoires in COVID-19. Background on the study: The analysed material was cDNA or gDNA that came from T cells, B-cell-depleted T cells, or PBMCs.

Germline CDR1 and CDR2: SGHDN and FVKESK. The V gene lost 4 bases and the J gene lost 9 bases, with 19 bases spanning the gap. The CDR3 runs 15 residues. Measured with immunoSEQ multiplex PCR; TCRdb has only the in-frame clones, and not every one. The data show 110,000 to 150,000 clones, approximately 82% seen once. This receptor was taken from a human donor in a cohort sampled during active COVID-19. The chain carries TRBV14 and TRBJ2-1; possible D gene TRBD2, 5 bases. The sequenced sample consisted of peripheral blood. In DNA form, the CDR3 reads TGTGCCAGCAGCCCTAGCTTAGAGGGCCGGGTTGAGCAGTTCTTC. Translation gives CASSPSLEGRVEQFF.